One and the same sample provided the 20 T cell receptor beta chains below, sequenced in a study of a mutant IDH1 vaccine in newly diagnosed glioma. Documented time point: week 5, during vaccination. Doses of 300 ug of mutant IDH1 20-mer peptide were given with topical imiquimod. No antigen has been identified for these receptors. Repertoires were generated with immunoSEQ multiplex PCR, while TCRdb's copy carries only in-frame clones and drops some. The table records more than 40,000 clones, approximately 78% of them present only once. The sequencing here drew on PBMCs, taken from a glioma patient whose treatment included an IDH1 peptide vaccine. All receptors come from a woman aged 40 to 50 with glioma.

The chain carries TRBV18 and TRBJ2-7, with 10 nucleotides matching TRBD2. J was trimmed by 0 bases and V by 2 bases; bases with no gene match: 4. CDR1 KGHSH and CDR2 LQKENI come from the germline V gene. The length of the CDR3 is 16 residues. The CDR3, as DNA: TGTGCCAGCTCACCAGTAGCGGGGGGACTCTCCTACGAGCAGTACTTC. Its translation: CASSPVAGGLSYEQYF.

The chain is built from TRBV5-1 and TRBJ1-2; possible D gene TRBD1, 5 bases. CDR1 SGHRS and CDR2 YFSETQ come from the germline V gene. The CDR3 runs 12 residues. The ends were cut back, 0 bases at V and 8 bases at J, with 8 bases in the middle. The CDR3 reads CASSLDGGGYTF. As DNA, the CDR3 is TGCGCCAGCAGCTTGGATGGGGGAGGCTACACCTTC.

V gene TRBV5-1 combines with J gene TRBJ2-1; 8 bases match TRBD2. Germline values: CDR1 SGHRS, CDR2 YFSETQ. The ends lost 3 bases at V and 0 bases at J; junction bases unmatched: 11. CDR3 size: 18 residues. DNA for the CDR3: TGCGCCAGCAGCTGGGGACTCGCGGGGGGCCCCTCCTACAATGAGCAGTTCTTC. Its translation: CASSWGLAGGPSYNEQFF. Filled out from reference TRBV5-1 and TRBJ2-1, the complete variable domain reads KAGVTQTPRYLIKTRGQQVTLSCSPISGHRSVSWYQQTPGQGLQFLFEYFSETQRNKGNFPGRFSGRQFSNSRSEMNVSTLELGDSALYLCASSWGLAGGPSYNEQFFGPGTRLTVL.

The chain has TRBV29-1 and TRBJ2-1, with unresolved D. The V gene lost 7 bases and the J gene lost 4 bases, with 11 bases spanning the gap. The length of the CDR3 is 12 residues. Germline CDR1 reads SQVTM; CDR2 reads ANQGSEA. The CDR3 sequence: CSAKDGYNEQFF. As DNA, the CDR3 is TGCAGCGCTAAAGACGGGTACAATGAGCAGTTCTTC.

CDR3 in amino acids: CASSPVSGHTSISYNEQFF. CDR3 DNA: TGCGCCAGCAGCCCTGTTTCGGGGCATACGTCAATCTCCTACAATGAGCAGTTCTTC. This chain joins TRBV4-3 and TRBJ2-1; possibly TRBD1 or TRBD2 for D (5 bases each). The V gene's germline CDR1 is LGHNA and CDR2 YSLEER. This CDR3 spans 19 amino acids. Trimming pared 4 bases from V and 0 bases from J, leaving 22 bases between.

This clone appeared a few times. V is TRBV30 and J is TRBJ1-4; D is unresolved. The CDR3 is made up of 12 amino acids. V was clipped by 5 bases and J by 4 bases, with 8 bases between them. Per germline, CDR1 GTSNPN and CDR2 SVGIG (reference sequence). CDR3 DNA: TGTGCCTGGGGAGGAGTTAATGAAAAACTGTTTTTT. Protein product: CAWGGVNEKLFF.

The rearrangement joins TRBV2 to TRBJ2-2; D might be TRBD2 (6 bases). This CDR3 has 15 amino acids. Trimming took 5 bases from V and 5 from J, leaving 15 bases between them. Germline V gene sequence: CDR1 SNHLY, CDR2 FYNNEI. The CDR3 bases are TGTGCCAGCAGTCCGGGCCTGGGAGGAACCGGGGAGCTGTTTTTT. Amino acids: CASSPGLGGTGELFF.

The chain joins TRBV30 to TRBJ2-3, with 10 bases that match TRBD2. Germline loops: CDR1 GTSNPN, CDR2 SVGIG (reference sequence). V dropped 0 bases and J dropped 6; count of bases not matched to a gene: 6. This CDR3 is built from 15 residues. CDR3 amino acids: CAWSVQAGGLDTQYF. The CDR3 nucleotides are TGTGCCTGGAGTGTACAAGCGGGGGGGCTGGATACGCAGTATTTT.

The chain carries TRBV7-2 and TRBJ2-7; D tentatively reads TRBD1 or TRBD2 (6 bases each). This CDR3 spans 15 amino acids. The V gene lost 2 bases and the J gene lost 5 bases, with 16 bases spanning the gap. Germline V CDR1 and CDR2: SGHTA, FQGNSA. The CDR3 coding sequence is TGTGCCAGCAGCTTAAGGGAGCCGGGGGCTCACGAGCAGTACTTC. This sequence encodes CASSLREPGAHEQYF.

Written as DNA, the CDR3 is TGTGCCAGCAGCTTACTAGCGGGGGGGCCGGAAGATACGCAGTATTTT. Translating it yields CASSLLAGGPEDTQYF. V and J are TRBV7-2 and TRBJ2-3, with 12 bases matching TRBD2. The trim removed 2 bases at V and 5 bases at J, leaving 5 bases unmatched. This CDR3 has 16 residues. CDR1 and CDR2 from the germline V gene are SGHTA and FQGNSA.

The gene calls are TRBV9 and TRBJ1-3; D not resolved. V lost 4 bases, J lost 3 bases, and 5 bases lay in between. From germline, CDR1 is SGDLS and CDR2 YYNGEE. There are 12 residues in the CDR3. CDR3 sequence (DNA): TGTGCCAGCAGCCTCGATGGAAACACCATATATTTT. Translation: CASSLDGNTIYF.

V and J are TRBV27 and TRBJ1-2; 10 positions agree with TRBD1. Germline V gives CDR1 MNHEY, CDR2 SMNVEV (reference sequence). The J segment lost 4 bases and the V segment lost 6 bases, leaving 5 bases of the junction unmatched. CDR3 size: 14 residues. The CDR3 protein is CASRRQGAGYGYTF. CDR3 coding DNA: TGTGCCAGCAGGCGACAGGGGGCAGGCTATGGCTACACCTTC.

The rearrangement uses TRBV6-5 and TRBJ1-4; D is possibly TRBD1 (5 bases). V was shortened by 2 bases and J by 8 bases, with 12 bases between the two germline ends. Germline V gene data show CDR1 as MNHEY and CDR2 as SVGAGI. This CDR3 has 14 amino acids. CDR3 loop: CASSYTGAWEKLFF. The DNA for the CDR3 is TGTGCCAGCAGTTACACTGGGGCGTGGGAAAAACTGTTTTTT.

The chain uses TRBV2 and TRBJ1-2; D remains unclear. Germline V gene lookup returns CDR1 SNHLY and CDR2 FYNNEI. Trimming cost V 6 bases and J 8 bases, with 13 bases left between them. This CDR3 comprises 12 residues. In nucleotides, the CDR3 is TGTGCCAGCAGCCGGGCCCTCGCGGGCTACACCTTC. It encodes CASSRALAGYTF. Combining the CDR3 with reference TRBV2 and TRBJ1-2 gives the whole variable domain EPEVTQTPSHQVTQMGQEVILRCVPISNHLYFYWYRQILGQKVEFLVSFYNNEISEKSEIFDDQFSVERPDGSNFTLKIRSTKLEDSAMYFCASSRALAGYTFGSGTRLTVV.

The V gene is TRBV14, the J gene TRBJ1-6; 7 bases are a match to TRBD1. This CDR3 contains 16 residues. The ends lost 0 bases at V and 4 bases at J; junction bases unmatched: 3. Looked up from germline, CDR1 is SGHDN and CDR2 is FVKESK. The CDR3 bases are TGTGCCAGCAGCCAAGAAGGCAGGGGGTATAATTCACCCCTCCACTTT. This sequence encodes CASSQEGRGYNSPLHF.

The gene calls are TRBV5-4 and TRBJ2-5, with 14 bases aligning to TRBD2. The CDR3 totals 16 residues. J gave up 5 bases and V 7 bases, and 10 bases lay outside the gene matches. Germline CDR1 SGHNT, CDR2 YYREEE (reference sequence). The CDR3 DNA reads TGTGCCAGCGCGACTAGCGGGGGGGCCGGGGGCGAGACCCAGTACTTC. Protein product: CASATSGGAGGETQYF.

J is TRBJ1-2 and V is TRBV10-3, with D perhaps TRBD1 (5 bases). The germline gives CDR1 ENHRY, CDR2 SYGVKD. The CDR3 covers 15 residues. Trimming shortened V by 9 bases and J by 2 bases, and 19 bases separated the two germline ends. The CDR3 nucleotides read TGTGCCATACTTGAAAAGGACACCCTGAACTATGGCTACACCTTC. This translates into CAILEKDTLNYGYTF.

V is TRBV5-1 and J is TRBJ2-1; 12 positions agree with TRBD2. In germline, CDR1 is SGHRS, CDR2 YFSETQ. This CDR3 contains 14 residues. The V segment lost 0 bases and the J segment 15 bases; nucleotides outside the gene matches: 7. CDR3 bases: TGCGCCAGCAGCTTGGTTCTAGCGGGGGGGATCGGGTTCTTC. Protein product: CASSLVLAGGIGFF.

In nucleotides, the CDR3 is TGTGCCAGCAGCGGCACTCGGCGGGGGGGCCCAAAGACCCAGTACTTC. Protein product: CASSGTRRGGPKTQYF. The V call is TRBV7-6, the J call TRBJ2-5; 9 nucleotides match TRBD2. V gave up 5 bases and J gave up 6 bases; unmatched junction bases: 13. CDR3 length equals 16 residues. Looked up from germline, CDR1 is SGHVS and CDR2 is FNYEAQ.

CDR3 region: CAWGAIPNTGELFF. The CDR3 DNA reads TGTGCCTGGGGGGCGATACCGAACACCGGGGAGCTGTTTTTT. The chain recombines TRBV30 with TRBJ2-2, with a tentative D call TRBD1 (5 bases). The germline V gene encodes CDR1 GTSNPN and CDR2 SVGIG (reference sequence). The CDR3 runs 14 residues. V lost 5 bases and J 0 bases, leaving 10 bases between the germline ends.